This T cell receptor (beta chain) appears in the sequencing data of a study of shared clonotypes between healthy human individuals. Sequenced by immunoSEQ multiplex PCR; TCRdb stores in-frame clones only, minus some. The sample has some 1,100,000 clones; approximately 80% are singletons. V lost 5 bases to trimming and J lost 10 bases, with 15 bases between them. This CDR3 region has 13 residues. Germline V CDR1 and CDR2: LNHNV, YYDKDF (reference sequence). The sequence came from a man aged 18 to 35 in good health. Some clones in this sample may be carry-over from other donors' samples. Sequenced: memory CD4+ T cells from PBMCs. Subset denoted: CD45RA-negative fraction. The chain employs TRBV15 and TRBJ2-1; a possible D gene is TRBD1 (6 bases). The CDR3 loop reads CATSPAGTREQFF. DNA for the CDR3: TGTGCCACCAGCCCAGCAGGGACACGCGAGCAGTTCTTC.